This passage covers 17 T cell receptor beta chains from one sample sequenced in a study of tumor and adjacent non-tumor tissue in lung cancer. A modified ARM-PCR protocol with three rounds of nested PCR amplified TCRbeta. Using its own MiXCR run on the multiplex PCR reads, TCRdb lists one record per CDR3 protein. The sample lists 130,000 or so distinct CDR3 sequences, 60% to 70% occurring once. The template was RNA from unsorted bulk tissue. The sample was lung tumor tissue. Every receptor here comes from a man between 25 and 39 years old with non-small cell lung cancer.

CDR3 protein: CASSQEVAGATDEQFF. The DNA of the CDR3 is TGTGCCAGCAGCCAAGAGGTAGCGGGCGCGACGGATGAGCAGTTCTTC. The chain links TRBV14 to TRBJ2-1; 7 bases agree with TRBD2. The CDR3 has 16 amino acids. V shed 0 bases and J 8 bases; nucleotides not matched to a gene: 10. CDR1 is SGHDN, CDR2 FVKESK, per germline.

Remarks on this clonotype: A read error may be the cause here, since a much bigger clone is one base away. The CDR3 does not end in the conserved phenylalanine or tryptophan, so this is likely a read error. CDR3 protein: CSASRASGRNNEQFI. The CDR3 DNA follows: TGCAGTGCTAGTAGGGCTAGCGGGAGAAACAATGAGCAGTTCATC. The V call is TRBV20-1, the J call TRBJ2-1; TRBD2 matches 10 bases. Per germline, CDR1 DFQATT and CDR2 SNEGSKA (reference sequence). The CDR3 spans 15 residues. V was clipped by 3 bases and J by 5 bases; unmatched bases: 7.

About this clonotype: A much larger clone is a single base away; this may be a read error. V gene TRBV6-5 combines with J gene TRBJ2-3; no reliable D call. Looked up from germline, CDR1 is MNHEY and CDR2 is SVGAGI. The CDR3 is made up of 15 amino acids. As DNA, the CDR3 is TGTGTCAGCAGTTCCCATTCCGGGCCCACAGATACGCAGTATTTT. Its translation is CVSSSHSGPTDTQYF.

This clonotype was counted between two and nine times. The V gene is TRBV5-1, the J gene TRBJ1-3, with D hard to call. The CDR3 length is 15 residues. Trimming removed 2 bases from V and 2 bases from J, with 11 bases in between. The germline V gene has CDR1 SGHRS and CDR2 YFSETQ. CDR3 DNA sequence: TGCGCCAGCAGCTTATCCGGGGAAACTGGAAACACCATATATTTT. Its translation is CASSLSGETGNTIYF.

As concerns this clonotype: The junction shows a germline mismatch at one end, possibly a read error. J is TRBJ2-3 and V is TRBV10-2; D is perhaps TRBD1 or TRBD2 (7 bases each). The CDR3 spans 15 residues. From germline, CDR1 is WSHSY and CDR2 SAAADI. The CDR3, as DNA: TGCGCCAGCAGCAACGACATGGGGGGGACAGATACGCAGTTTTTT. Protein sequence: CASSNDMGGTDTQFF.

A word on this clonotype: Germline and junction disagree at one end, which may indicate a read error. V gene TRBV4-1 combines with J gene TRBJ2-7, with a tentative D call TRBD2 (5 bases). The CDR3 extends over 16 amino acids. Per the germline V gene, CDR1 is MGHRA and CDR2 is YSYEKL. For the CDR3, the DNA is TGCGCCAACAGCCAAGAAAGGCTAGCTACTTCCTACGAGCAGTGCTTC. Residues: CANSQERLATSYEQCF.

In the case of this clonotype: An end of the junction differs from the germline gene, which may be a read error. V is TRBV6-2 or TRBV6-3 and J is TRBJ1-5; D might be TRBD1 (6 bases). Germline V lookup: CDR1 MNHEY, CDR2 SVGEGT. The CDR3 loop spans 14 amino acids. CDR3 nucleotides: TGTGCCAGCAGCTCGGGGGGCGGCAATCAGCCCCAGGATTTT. It encodes CASSSGGGNQPQDF.

The rearrangement uses TRBV6-2 or TRBV6-3 and TRBJ1-2; the match to TRBD1 covers 10 bases. The junction had 12 bases not matched to a gene; V was cut back by 6 bases and J by 2 bases. Germline CDR1 is MNHEY and CDR2 is SVGEGT. The CDR3 has 17 residues. The CDR3 sequence: CASSTPGTGAPNYGYTF. CDR3 DNA: TGTGCCAGCAGCACCCCGGGGACAGGGGCTCCCAACTATGGCTACACCTTC.

Of note for this clonotype: Its ends do not fully match the called genes, so a read error is possible. The chain couples TRBV6-2 or TRBV6-3 to TRBJ1-5; the D is unclear. CDR3 size: 17 residues. The germline V gene has CDR1 MNHEY and CDR2 SVGEGT. Here the CDR3 DNA reads TGTGCCAGCAGTTACTCCTCCAGAGTCAATAGCAATCAGCCCCAGCGTTTT. Translating it yields CASSYSSRVNSNQPQRF.

On this clonotype itself: Relative to the germline gene, one junction end is altered; a read error may explain this. This chain uses TRBV5-4 with TRBJ1-4; 7 nucleotides match TRBD1. The germline V gene encodes CDR1 SGHNT and CDR2 YYREEE (reference sequence). CDR3 length: 13 amino acids. The CDR3 bases are TGTGCCAGTAGTCAGGACAGGACCCTCTTACTGTTATTT. It codes for CASSQDRTLLLLF.

Remarks on this clonotype: With a much larger clone just one base away, this may be a read error. This sequence joins TRBV29-1 and TRBJ2-1; the D is unclear. V was clipped by 2 bases and J by 15 bases, with 14 bases between them. CDR3 length equals 11 residues. Germline CDR1 reads SQVTM; CDR2 reads ANQGSEA. Here the CDR3 reads CSVEYLGQRFF. CDR3 sequence (DNA): TGCAGCGTTGAATATCTTGGCCAAAGGTTCTTC.

About this clonotype itself: An end of the junction differs from the germline gene, which may be a read error. The chain joins TRBV28 to TRBJ2-7; D call uncertain. This CDR3 is built from 12 residues. Germline values: CDR1 MDHEN, CDR2 SYDVKM. The DNA for the CDR3 is TGTGCCAGCAGTCCCCATTCCTACGAGCAGTATTTC. This gives the protein CASSPHSYEQYF.

About this clonotype itself: At one end, the junction sequence differs from germline, possibly due to a read error. J is TRBJ1-5 and V is TRBV20-1; no clear D gene. The CDR3 is 14 amino acids. CDR1 and CDR2 (germline): DFQATT, SNEGSKA (reference sequence). CDR3 nucleotides: TGCAGTACTAGAGCCCAATACTCGGACCAGCCCCAGCATTTT. This translates into CSTRAQYSDQPQHF.

This clonotype showed up many times. The V call is TRBV5-5, the J call TRBJ1-6; 7 positions match TRBD1. The CDR3 runs to 15 residues. J lost 8 bases, V lost 6 bases, and 11 bases had no gene match. Germline loops: CDR1 SGHKS, CDR2 YYEKEE (reference sequence). The CDR3 coding sequence is TGTGCCAGCACCCTGGCTGGGACAGAGTATTCACCCCTCCACTTT. This gives the protein CASTLAGTEYSPLHF.

Comments on this clonotype: One end of the junction varies from germline; a read error may be responsible. The CDR3 is CPSSQQRSNEKLFF. For the CDR3, the DNA is TGTCCCAGTAGCCAACAGCGTTCTAATGAAAAACTGTTTTTT. The V gene is TRBV7-8, the J gene TRBJ1-4; D is unclear. The CDR3 totals 14 residues. CDR1 and CDR2 (germline): SGHVS, FQNEAQ. Using reference TRBV7-8 and TRBJ1-4 for the parts outside the CDR3, the full variable domain is GAGVSQSPRYKVAKRGQDVALRCDPISGHVSLFWYQQALGQGPEFLTYFQNEAQLDKSGLPSDRFFAERPEGSVSTLKIQRTQQEDSAVYLCPSSQQRSNEKLFFGSGTQLSVL.

The chain recombines TRBV4-1 with TRBJ2-7, with TRBD2 matching over 12 bases. The CDR3 is 18 residues long. Germline values: CDR1 MGHRA, CDR2 YSYEKL. The V segment lost 3 bases and the J segment 5 bases; nucleotides outside the gene matches: 14. The DNA of the CDR3 is TGCGCCAGCAGCCAGGCGACCCTAGCGGGGGGGCCGGAAAACGAGCAGTACTTC. Its translation: CASSQATLAGGPENEQYF.

Details on this clonotype: At one boundary the junction diverges from the germline segment, which might be a read error. The chain recombines TRBV4-1 with TRBJ2-7, with a possible D match to TRBD1 (6 bases). Germline V lookup: CDR1 MGHRA, CDR2 YSYEKL. The CDR3 spans 16 residues. This chain's CDR3 is CASSQDEQGDTYEQNF. DNA of the CDR3: TGCGCCAGCAGCCAAGATGAACAGGGAGACACCTACGAGCAGAACTTC.